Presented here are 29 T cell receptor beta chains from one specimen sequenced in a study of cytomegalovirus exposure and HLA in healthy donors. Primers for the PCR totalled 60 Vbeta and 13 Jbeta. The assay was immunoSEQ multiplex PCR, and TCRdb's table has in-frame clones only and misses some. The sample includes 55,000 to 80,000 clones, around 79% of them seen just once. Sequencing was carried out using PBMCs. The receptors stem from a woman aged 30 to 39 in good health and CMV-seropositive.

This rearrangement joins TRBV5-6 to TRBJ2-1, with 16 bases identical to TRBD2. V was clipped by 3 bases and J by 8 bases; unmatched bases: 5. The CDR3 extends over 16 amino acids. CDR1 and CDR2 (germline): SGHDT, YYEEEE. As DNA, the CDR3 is TGTGCCAGCAGCTCGGGACTAGCGGGAGGGTTCGATGAGCAGTTCTTC. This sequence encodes CASSSGLAGGFDEQFF. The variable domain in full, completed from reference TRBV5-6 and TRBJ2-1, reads DAGVTQSPTHLIKTRGQQVTLRCSPKSGHDTVSWYQQALGQGPQFIFQYYEEEERQRGNFPDRFSGHQFPNYSSELNVNALLLGDSALYLCASSSGLAGGFDEQFFGPGTRLTVL.

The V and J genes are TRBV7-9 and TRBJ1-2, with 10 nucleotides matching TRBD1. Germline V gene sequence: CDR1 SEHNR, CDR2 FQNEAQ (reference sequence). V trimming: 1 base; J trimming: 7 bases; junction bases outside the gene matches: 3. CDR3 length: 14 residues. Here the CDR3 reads CASSLGQGARGYTF. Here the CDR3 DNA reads TGTGCCAGCAGCTTAGGACAGGGGGCGCGTGGCTACACCTTC.

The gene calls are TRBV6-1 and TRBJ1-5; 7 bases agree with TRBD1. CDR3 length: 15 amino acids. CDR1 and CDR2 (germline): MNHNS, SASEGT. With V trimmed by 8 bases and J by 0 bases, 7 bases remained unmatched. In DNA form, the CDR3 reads TGTGCCAGCGTCCTGGACAGGCATAGCAATCAGCCCCAGCATTTT. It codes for CASVLDRHSNQPQHF.

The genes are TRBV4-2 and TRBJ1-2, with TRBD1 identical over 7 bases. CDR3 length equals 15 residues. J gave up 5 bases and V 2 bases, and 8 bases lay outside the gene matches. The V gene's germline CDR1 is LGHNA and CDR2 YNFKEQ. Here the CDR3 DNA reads TGTGCCAGCAGCCAATTAAGACAGGGTGGATATGGCTACACCTTC. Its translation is CASSQLRQGGYGYTF.

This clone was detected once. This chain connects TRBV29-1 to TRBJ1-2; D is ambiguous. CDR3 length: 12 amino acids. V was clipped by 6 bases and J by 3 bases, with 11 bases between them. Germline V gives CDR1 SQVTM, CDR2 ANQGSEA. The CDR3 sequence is CSVATGDYGYTF. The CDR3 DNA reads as TGCAGCGTGGCGACGGGAGACTATGGCTACACCTTC.

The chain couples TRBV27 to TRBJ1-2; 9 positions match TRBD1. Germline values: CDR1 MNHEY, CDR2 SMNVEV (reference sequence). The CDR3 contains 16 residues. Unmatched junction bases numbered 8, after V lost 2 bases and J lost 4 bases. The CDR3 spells CASSLAPGQGTYGYTF. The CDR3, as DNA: TGTGCCAGCAGTTTAGCTCCGGGACAGGGTACCTATGGCTACACCTTC.

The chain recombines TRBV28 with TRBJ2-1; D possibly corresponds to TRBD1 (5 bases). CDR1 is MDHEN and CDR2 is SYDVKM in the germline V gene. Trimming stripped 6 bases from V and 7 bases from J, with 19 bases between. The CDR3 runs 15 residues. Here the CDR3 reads CASRPRRDKGNEQFF. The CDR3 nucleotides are TGTGCCAGCAGACCCCGAAGAGATAAGGGGAATGAGCAGTTCTTC. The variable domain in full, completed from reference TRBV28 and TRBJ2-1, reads DVKVTQSSRYLVKRTGEKVFLECVQDMDHENMFWYRQDPGLGLRLIYFSYDVKMKEKGDIPEGYSVSREKKERFSLILESASTNQTSMYLCASRPRRDKGNEQFFGPGTRLTVL.

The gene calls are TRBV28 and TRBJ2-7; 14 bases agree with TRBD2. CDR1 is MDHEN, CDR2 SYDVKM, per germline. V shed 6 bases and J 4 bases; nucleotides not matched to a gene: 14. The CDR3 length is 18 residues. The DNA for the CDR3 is TGTGCCAGCAGCTCCCCCGGGACTAGCGGGAGCAGGCGATACGAGCAGTACTTC. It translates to CASSSPGTSGSRRYEQYF. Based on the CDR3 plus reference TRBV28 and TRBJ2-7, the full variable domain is DVKVTQSSRYLVKRTGEKVFLECVQDMDHENMFWYRQDPGLGLRLIYFSYDVKMKEKGDIPEGYSVSREKKERFSLILESASTNQTSMYLCASSSPGTSGSRRYEQYFGPGTRLTVT.

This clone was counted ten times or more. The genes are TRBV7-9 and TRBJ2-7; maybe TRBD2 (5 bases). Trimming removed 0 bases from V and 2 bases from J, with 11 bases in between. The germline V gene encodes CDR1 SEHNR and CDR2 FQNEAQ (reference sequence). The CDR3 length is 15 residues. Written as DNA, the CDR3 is TGTGCCAGCAGCTTAGCGGCTAGCCTTCCCTACGAGCAGTACTTC. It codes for CASSLAASLPYEQYF.

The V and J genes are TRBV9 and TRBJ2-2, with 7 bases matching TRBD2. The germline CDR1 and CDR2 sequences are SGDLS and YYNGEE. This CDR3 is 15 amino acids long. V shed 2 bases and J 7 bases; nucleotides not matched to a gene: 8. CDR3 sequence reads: CASSVFGLADGELFF. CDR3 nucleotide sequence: TGTGCCAGCAGCGTTTTCGGGCTAGCGGACGGGGAGCTGTTTTTT. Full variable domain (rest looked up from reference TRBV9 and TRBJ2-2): DSGVTQTPKHLITATGQRVTLRCSPRSGDLSVYWYQQSLDQGLQFLIQYYNGEERAKGNILERFSAQQFPDLHSELNLSSLELGDSALYFCASSVFGLADGELFFGEGSRLTVL.

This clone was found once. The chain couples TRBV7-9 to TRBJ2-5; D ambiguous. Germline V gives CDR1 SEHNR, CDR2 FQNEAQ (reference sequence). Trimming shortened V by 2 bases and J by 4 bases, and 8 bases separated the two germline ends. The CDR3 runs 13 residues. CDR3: CASSLNYVETQYF. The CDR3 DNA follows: TGTGCCAGCAGCTTAAATTATGTAGAGACCCAGTACTTC.

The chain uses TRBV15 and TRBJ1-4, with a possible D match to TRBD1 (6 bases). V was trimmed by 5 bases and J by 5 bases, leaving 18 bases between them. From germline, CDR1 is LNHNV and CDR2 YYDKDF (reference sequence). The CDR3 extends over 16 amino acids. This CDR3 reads CATSQTAGVLNEKLFF. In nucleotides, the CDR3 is TGTGCCACCAGCCAAACGGCAGGGGTCCTGAATGAAAAACTGTTTTTT. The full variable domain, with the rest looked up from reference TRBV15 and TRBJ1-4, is DAMVIQNPRYQVTQFGKPVTLSCSQTLNHNVMYWYQQKSSQAPKLLFHYYDKDFNNEADTPDNFQSRRPNTSFCFLDIRSPGLGDTAMYLCATSQTAGVLNEKLFFGSGTQLSVL.

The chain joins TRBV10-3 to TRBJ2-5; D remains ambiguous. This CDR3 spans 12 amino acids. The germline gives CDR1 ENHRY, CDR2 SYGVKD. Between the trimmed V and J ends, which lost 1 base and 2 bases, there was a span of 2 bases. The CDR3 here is CAISELQETQYF. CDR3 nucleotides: TGTGCCATCAGTGAGTTACAAGAGACCCAGTACTTC.

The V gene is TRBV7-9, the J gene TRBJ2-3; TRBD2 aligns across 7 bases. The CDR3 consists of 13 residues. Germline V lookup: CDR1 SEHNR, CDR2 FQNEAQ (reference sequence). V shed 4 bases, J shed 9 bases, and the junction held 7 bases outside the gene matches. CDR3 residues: CASSSPSGATQYF. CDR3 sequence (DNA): TGTGCCAGCAGCTCCCCTAGCGGAGCAACGCAGTATTTT.

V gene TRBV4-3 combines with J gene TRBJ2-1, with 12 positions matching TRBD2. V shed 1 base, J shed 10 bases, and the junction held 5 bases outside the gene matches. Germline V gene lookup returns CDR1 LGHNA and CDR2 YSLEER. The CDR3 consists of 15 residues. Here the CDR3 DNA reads TGCGCCAGCAGCCAAGGACTAGCGGGAGCGTGGGAGCAGTTCTTC. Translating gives CASSQGLAGAWEQFF.

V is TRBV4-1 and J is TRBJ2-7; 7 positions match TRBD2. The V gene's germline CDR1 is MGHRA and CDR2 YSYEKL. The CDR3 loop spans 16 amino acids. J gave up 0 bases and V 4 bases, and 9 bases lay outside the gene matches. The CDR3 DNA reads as TGCGCCAGCAGCCGAAGTTCTCTAGCGGACTCCTACGAGCAGTACTTC. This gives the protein CASSRSSLADSYEQYF.

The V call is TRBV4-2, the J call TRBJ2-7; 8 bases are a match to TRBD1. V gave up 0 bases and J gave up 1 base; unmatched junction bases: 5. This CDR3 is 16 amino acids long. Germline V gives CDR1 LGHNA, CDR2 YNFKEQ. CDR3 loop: CASSQELGTGSYEQYF. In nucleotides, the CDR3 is TGTGCCAGCAGCCAAGAGCTGGGGACAGGATCCTACGAGCAGTACTTC.

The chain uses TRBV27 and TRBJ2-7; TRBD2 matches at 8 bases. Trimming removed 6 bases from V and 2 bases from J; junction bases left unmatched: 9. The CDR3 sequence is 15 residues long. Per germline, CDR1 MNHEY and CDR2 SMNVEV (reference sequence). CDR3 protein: CASSPRSGGAYEQYF. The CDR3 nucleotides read TGTGCCAGCAGCCCAAGAAGCGGGGGTGCCTACGAGCAGTACTTC.

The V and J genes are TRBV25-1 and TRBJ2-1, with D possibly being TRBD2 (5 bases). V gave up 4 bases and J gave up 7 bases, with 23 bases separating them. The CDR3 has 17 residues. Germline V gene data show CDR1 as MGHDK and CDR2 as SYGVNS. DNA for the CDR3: TGTGCCAGCAGTGCCTCCTCTACTAGTCGCTGGACGAATGAGCAGTTCTTC. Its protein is CASSASSTSRWTNEQFF.

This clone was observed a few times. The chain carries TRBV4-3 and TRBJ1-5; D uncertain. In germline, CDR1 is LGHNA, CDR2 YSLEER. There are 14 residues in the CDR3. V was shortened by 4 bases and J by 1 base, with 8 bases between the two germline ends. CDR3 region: CASSPGRSNQPQHF. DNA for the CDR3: TGCGCCAGCAGCCCTGGTCGGAGCAATCAGCCCCAGCATTTT.

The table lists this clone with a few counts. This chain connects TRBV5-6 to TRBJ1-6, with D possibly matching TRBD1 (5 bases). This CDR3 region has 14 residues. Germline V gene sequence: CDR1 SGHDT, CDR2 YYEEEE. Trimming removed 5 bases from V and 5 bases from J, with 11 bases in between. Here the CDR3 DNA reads TGTGCCAGCAGTCCTGGGGCAGATAATTCACCCCTCCACTTT. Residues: CASSPGADNSPLHF.

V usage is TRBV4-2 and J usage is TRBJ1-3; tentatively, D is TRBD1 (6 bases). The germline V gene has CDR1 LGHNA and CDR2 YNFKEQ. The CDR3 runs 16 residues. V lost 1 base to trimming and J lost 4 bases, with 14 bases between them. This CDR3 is CASSQVRAGVGNTIYF. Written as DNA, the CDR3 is TGTGCCAGCAGCCAAGTTCGGGCAGGGGTAGGAAACACCATATATTTT.

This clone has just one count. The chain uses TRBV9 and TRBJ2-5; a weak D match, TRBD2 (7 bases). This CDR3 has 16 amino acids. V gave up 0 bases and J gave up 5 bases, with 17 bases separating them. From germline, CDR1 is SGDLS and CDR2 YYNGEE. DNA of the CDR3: TGTGCCAGCAGCGTAGGCGGGGGCGGCGGGGAGGAGACCCAGTACTTC. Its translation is CASSVGGGGGEETQYF.

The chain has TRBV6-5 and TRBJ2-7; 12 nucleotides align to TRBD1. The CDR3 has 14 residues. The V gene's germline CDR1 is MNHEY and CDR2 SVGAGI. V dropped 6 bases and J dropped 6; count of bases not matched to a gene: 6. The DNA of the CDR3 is TGTGCCAGCAGGCGGGGACAGGGGGCGTTCGAGCAGTACTTC. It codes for CASRRGQGAFEQYF.

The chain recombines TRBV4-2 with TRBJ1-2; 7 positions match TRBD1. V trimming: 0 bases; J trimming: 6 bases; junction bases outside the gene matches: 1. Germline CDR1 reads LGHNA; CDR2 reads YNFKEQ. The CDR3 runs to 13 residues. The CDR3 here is CASSQDQGDGYTF. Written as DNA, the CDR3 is TGTGCCAGCAGCCAAGATCAGGGGGATGGCTACACCTTC.

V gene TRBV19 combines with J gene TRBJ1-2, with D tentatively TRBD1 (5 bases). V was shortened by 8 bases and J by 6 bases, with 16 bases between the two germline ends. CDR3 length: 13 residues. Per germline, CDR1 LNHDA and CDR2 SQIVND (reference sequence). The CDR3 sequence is CASRGGTFDGYTF. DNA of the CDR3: TGTGCCAGTCGCGGGGGAACCTTTGATGGCTACACCTTC.

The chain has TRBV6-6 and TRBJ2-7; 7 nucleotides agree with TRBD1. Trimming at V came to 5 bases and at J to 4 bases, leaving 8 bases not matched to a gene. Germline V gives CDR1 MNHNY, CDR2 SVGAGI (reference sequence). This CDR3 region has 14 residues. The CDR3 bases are TGTGCCAGCAGTCCTACAGGGGCTAGGTACGAGCAGTACTTC. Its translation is CASSPTGARYEQYF.

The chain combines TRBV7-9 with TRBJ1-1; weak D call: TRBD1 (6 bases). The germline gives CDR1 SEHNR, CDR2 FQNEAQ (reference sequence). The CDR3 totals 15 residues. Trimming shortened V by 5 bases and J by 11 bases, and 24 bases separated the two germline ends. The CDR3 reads CASSIQRGTTPSAFF. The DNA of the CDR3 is TGTGCCAGCAGCATCCAGAGGGGGACCACCCCGTCGGCTTTCTTT.

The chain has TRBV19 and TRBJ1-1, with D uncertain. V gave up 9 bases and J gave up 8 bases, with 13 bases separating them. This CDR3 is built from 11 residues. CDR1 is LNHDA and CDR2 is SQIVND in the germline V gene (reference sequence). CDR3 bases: TGTGCCAGCCTACAGCACCGAGAAGCTTTCTTT. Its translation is CASLQHREAFF.